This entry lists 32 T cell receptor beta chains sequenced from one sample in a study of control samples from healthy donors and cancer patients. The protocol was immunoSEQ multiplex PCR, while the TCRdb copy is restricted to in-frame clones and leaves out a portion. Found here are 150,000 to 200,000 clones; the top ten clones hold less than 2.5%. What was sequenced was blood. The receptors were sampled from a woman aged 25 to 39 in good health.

For the CDR3, the DNA is TGCAGCGTTGACCCGGGGACAGGGGCGTCCGGGGAGCTGTTTTTT. Translating it yields CSVDPGTGASGELFF. The V call is TRBV29-1, the J call TRBJ2-2, with 10 bases fitting TRBD1. This CDR3 spans 15 amino acids. In germline, CDR1 is SQVTM, CDR2 ANQGSEA. The J segment lost 6 bases and the V segment lost 3 bases, leaving 7 bases of the junction unmatched.

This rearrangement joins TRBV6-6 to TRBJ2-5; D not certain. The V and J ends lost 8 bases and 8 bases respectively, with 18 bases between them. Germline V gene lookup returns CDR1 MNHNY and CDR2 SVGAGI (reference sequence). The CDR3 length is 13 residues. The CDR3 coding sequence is TGTGCCAGCGAGGTCATGGTAACGGGTACCCAGTACTTC. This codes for CASEVMVTGTQYF.

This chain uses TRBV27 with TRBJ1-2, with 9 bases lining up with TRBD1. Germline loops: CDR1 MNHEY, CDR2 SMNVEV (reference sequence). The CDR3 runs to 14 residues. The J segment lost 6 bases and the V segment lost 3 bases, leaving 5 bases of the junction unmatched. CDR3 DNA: TGTGCCAGCAGTTTTAGACAGGGGGAAAATGGCTACACCTTC. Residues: CASSFRQGENGYTF.

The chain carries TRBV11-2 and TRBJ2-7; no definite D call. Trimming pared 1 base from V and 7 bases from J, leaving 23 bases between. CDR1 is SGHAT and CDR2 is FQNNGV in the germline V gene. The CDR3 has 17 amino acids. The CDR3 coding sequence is TGTGCCAGCAGCTTAGGGTTGAAGGCAGCCTCCGGGTGGGAGCAGTACTTC. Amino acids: CASSLGLKAASGWEQYF.

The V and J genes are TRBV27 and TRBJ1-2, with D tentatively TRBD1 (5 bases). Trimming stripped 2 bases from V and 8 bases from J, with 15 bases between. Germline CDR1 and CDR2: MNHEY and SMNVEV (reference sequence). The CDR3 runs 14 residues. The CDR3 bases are TGTGCCAGCAGTTTAGGGCAGGGTCCGGGCGGCTACACCTTC. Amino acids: CASSLGQGPGGYTF.

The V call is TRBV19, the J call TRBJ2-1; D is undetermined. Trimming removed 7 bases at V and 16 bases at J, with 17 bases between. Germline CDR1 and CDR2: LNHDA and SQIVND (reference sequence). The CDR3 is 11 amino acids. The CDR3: CASTSTLGQFF. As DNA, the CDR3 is TGTGCCAGTACGTCGACGTTGGGTCAATTCTTC.

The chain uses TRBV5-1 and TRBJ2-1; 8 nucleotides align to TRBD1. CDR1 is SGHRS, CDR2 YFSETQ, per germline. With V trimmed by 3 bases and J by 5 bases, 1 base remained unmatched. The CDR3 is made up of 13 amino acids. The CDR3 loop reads CASSSGQDNEQFF. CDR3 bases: TGCGCCAGCAGCTCGGGACAGGACAATGAGCAGTTCTTC.

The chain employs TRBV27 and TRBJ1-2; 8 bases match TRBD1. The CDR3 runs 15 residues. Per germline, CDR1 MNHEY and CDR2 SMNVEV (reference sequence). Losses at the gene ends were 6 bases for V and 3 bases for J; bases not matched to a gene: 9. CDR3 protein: CASSSLTGAHYGYTF. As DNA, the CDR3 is TGTGCCAGCAGCTCGCTGACAGGGGCCCACTATGGCTACACCTTC.

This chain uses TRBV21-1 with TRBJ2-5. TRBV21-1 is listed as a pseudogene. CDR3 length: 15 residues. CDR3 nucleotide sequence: TGTGCCAGCAGAAATGGGATATCCTCCCAAGAGACCCAGTACTTC. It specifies CASRNGISSQETQYF.

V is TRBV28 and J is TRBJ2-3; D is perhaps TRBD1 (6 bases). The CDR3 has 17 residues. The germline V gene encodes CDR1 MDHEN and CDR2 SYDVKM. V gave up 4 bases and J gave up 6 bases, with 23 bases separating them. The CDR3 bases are TGTGCCAGCAGTTCTCCCTCTGACAGGATCTTTCGGGATACGCAGTATTTT. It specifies CASSSPSDRIFRDTQYF.

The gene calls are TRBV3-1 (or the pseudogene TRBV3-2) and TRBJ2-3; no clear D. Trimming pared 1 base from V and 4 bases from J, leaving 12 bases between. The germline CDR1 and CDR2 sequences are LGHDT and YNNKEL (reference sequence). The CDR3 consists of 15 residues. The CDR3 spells CASSQGWPVPDTQYF. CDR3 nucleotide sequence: TGTGCCAGCAGCCAAGGATGGCCCGTCCCAGATACGCAGTATTTT.

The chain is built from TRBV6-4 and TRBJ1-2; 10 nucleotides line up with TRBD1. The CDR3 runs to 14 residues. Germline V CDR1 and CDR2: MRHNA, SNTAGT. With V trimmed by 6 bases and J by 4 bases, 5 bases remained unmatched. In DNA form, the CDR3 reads TGTGCCAGCAGAGCGACAGGGGGCACCTATGGCTACACCTTC. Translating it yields CASRATGGTYGYTF.

The chain's CDR3 is CASSSGVNRGAGFHGYTF. CDR3 in DNA: TGCGCCAGCAGTTCGGGGGTTAACAGGGGCGCGGGATTTCATGGCTACACCTTC. The chain carries TRBV5-1 and TRBJ1-2; 7 bases are shared with TRBD1. The CDR3 covers 18 residues. Germline V gene sequence: CDR1 SGHRS, CDR2 YFSETQ. Trimming removed 5 bases from V and 6 bases from J; junction bases left unmatched: 22. Variable domain in full (rest from reference TRBV5-1 and TRBJ1-2): KAGVTQTPRYLIKTRGQQVTLSCSPISGHRSVSWYQQTPGQGLQFLFEYFSETQRNKGNFPGRFSGRQFSNSRSEMNVSTLELGDSALYLCASSSGVNRGAGFHGYTFGSGTRLTVV.

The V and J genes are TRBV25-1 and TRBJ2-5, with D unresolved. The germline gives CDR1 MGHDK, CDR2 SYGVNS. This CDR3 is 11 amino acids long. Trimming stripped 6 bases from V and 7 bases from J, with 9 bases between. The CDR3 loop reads CASRGIMTQYF. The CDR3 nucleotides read TGTGCCAGCAGGGGGATTATGACCCAGTACTTC.

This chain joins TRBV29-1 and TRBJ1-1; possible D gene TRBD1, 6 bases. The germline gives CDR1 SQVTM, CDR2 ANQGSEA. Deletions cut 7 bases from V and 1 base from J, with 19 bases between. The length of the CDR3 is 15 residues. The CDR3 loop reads CSASRGARANTEAFF. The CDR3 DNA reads TGCAGCGCTAGCAGGGGAGCGCGGGCGAACACTGAAGCTTTCTTT.

For the CDR3, the DNA is TGCGCCAGCAGTCGGGGGGGCTCCTACAATGAGCAGTTCTTC. This gives the protein CASSRGGSYNEQFF. The chain employs TRBV5-1 and TRBJ2-1; 8 bases align to TRBD2. Per the germline V gene, CDR1 is SGHRS and CDR2 is YFSETQ. The CDR3 sequence is 14 residues long. The trim removed 5 bases at V and 0 bases at J, leaving 1 base unmatched.

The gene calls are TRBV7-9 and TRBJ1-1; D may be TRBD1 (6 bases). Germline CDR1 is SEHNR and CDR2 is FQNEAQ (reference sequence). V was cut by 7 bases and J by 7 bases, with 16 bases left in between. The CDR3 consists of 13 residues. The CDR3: CASILGGVDEAFF. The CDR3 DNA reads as TGTGCCAGCATCCTAGGGGGGGTGGATGAAGCTTTCTTT.

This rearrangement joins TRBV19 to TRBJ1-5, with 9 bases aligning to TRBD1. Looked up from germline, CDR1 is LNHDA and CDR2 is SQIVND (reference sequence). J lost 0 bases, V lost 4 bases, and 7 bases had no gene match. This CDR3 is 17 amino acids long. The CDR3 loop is CASSRDRESYSNQPQHF. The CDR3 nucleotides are TGTGCCAGTAGTAGGGACAGGGAGTCGTATAGCAATCAGCCCCAGCATTTT.

The CDR3 reads CASSGVTNTGELFF. In DNA form, the CDR3 reads TGTGCCAGTAGTGGAGTTACGAACACCGGGGAGCTGTTTTTT. This sequence joins TRBV19 and TRBJ2-2; no firm D call. V lost 5 bases and J 0 bases, leaving 7 bases between the germline ends. The CDR3 has 14 residues. Germline V gene sequence: CDR1 LNHDA, CDR2 SQIVND (reference sequence). Looking up the rest from reference TRBV19 and TRBJ2-2 gives the full variable domain: DGGITQSPKYLFRKEGQNVTLSCEQNLNHDAMYWYRQDPGQGLRLIYYSQIVNDFQKGDIAEGYSVSREKKESFPLTVTSAQKNPTAFYLCASSGVTNTGELFFGEGSRLTVL.

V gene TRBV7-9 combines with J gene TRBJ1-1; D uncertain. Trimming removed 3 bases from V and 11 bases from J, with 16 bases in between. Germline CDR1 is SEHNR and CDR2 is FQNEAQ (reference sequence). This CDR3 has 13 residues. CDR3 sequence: CASSLLGSIGAFF. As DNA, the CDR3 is TGTGCCAGCAGCTTGCTAGGGAGTATAGGGGCTTTCTTT.

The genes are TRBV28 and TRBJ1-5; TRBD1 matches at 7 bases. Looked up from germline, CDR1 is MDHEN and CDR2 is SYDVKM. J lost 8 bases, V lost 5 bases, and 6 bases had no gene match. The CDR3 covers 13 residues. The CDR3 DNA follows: TGTGCCAGCAGTATAACGCAGGGGGAGCCCCAGCATTTT. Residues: CASSITQGEPQHF. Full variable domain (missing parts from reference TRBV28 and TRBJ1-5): DVKVTQSSRYLVKRTGEKVFLECVQDMDHENMFWYRQDPGLGLRLIYFSYDVKMKEKGDIPEGYSVSREKKERFSLILESASTNQTSMYLCASSITQGEPQHFGDGTRLSIL.

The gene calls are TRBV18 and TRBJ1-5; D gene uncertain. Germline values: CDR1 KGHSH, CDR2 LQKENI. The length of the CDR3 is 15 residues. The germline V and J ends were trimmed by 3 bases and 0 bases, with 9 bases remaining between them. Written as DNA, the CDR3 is TGTGCCAGCTCACCGGCTGGTCATAGCAATCAGCCCCAGCATTTT. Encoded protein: CASSPAGHSNQPQHF.

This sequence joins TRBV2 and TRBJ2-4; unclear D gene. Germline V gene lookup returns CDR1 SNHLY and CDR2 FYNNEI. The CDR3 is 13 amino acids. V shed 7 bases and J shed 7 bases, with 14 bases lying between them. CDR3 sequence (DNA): TGTGCCAGCATGAAGGACGTTCGGAACATTCAGTACTTC. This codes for CASMKDVRNIQYF.

Here the CDR3 reads CASSPEVSGANVLTF. The CDR3 DNA reads TGTGCCAGCAGCCCCGAGGTGTCTGGGGCCAACGTCCTGACTTTC. The V and J genes are TRBV28 and TRBJ2-6; D remains unclear. Germline CDR1 reads MDHEN; CDR2 reads SYDVKM. Trimming cost V 6 bases and J 1 base, with 10 bases left between them. The CDR3 covers 15 residues.

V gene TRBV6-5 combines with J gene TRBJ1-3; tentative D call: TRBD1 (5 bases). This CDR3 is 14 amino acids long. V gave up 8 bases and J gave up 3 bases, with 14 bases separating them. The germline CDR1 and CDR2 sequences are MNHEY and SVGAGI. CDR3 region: CASAGLKFGNTIYF. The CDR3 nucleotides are TGTGCCAGCGCGGGGCTCAAATTTGGAAACACCATATATTTT.

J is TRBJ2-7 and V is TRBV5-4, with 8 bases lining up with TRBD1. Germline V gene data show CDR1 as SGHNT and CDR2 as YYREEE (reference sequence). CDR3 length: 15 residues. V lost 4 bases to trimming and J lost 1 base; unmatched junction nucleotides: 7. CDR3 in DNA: TGTGCCAGCAGCCCTGGCCAGGGGGCTTCCTACGAGCAGTACTTC. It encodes CASSPGQGASYEQYF.

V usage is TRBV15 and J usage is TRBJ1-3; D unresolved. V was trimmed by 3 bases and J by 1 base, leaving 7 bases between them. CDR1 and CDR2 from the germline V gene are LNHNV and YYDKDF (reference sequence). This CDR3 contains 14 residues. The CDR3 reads CATSRGDSGNTIYF. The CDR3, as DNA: TGTGCCACCAGCAGGGGTGATTCTGGAAACACCATATATTTT.

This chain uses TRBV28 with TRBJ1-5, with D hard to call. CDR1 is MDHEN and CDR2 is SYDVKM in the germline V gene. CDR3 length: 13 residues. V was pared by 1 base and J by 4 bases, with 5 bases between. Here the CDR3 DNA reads TGTGCCAGCAGTTTATCACAGAATCAGCCCCAGCATTTT. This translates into CASSLSQNQPQHF.

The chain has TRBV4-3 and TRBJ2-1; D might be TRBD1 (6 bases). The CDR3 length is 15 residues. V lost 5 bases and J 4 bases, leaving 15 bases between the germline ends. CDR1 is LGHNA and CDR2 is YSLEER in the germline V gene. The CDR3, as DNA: TGCGCCAGCAGCGCAGGACAGAGTAAATACAATGAGCAGTTCTTC. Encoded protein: CASSAGQSKYNEQFF.

CDR3 DNA sequence: TGCGCCAGCAGCCCCGGAGGTTTGAGCTCCTACGAGCAGTACTTC. Protein sequence: CASSPGGLSSYEQYF. The J gene is TRBJ2-7, the V gene TRBV4-1; TRBD2 is a possible D gene (5 bases). Germline loops: CDR1 MGHRA, CDR2 YSYEKL. The CDR3 has 15 residues. V lost 4 bases, J lost 0 bases, and 13 bases lay in between.

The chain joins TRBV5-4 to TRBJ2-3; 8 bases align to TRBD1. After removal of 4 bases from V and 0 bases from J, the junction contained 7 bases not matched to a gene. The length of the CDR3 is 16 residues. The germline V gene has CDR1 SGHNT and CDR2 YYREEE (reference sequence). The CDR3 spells CASSGGTGGSTDTQYF. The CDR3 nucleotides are TGTGCCAGCAGCGGGGGGACAGGCGGGAGCACAGATACGCAGTATTTT.

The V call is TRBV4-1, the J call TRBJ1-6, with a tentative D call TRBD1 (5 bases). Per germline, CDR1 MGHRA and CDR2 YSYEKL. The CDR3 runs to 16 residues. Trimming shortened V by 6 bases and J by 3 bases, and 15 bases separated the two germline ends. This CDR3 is CASSPGGGSYNSPLHF. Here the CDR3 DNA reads TGCGCCAGCAGTCCCGGGGGGGGTAGCTATAATTCACCCCTCCACTTT.